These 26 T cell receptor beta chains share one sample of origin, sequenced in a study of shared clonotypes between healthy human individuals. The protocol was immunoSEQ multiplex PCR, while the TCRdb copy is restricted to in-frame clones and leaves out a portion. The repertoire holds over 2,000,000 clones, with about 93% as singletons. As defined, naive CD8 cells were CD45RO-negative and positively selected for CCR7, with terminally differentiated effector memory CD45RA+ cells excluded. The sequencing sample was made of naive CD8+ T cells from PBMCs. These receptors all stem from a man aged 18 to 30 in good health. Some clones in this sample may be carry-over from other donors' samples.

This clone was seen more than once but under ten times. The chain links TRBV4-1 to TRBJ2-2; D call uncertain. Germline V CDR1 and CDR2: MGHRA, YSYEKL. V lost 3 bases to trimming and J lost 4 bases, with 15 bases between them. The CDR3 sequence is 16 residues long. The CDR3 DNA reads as TGCGCCAGCAGCCATTATTTTGCGCCACTCACCGGGGAGCTGTTTTTT. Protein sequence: CASSHYFAPLTGELFF.

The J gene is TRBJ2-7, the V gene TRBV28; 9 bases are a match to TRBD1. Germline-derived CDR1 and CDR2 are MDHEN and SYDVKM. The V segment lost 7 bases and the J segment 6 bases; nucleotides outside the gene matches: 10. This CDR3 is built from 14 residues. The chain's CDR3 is CASTTGTGPGEQYF. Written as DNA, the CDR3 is TGTGCCAGCACGACTGGGACAGGGCCGGGCGAGCAGTACTTC.

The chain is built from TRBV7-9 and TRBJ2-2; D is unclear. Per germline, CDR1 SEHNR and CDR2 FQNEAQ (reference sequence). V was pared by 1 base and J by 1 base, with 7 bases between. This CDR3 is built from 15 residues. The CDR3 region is CASSLVWGNTGELFF. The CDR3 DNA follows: TGTGCCAGCAGCTTAGTGTGGGGGAACACCGGGGAGCTGTTTTTT.

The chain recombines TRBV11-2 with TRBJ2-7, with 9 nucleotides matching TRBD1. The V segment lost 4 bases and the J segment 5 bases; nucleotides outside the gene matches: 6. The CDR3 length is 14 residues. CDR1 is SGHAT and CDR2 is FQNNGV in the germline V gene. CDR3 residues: CASSYGTGLDEQYF. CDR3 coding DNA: TGTGCCAGCAGCTACGGGACAGGGCTCGACGAGCAGTACTTC. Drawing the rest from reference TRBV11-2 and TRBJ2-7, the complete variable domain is EAGVAQSPRYKIIEKRQSVAFWCNPISGHATLYWYQQILGQGPKLLIQFQNNGVVDDSQLPKDRFSAERLKGVDSTLKIQPAKLEDSAVYLCASSYGTGLDEQYFGPGTRLTVT.

The CDR3 spells CASSDRRGYGYTF. CDR3 bases: TGTGCCAGCAGCGATCGACGGGGCTATGGCTACACCTTC. The chain uses TRBV11-2 and TRBJ1-2; D gene unclear. V lost 5 bases to trimming and J lost 4 bases, with 11 bases between them. CDR1 is SGHAT and CDR2 is FQNNGV in the germline V gene. The CDR3 is 13 residues long.

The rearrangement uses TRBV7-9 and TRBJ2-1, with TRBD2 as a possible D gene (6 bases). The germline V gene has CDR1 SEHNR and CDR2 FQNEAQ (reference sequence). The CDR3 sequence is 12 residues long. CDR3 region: CVGGKTYNEQFF. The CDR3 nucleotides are TGTGTAGGCGGGAAGACCTACAATGAGCAGTTCTTC.

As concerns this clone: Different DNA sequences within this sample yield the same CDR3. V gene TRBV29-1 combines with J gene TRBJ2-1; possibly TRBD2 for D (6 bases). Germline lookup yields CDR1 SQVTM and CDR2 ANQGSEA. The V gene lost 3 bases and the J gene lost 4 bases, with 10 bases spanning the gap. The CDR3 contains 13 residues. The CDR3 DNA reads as TGCAGCGTTGAGGGACTGGCTTACAATGAGCAGTTCTTC. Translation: CSVEGLAYNEQFF.

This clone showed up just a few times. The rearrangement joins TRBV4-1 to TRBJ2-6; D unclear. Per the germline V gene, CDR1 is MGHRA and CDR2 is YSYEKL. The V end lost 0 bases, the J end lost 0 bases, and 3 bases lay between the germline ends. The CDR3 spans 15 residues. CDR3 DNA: TGCGCCAGCAGCCAAGACAACTCTGGGGCCAACGTCCTGACTTTC. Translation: CASSQDNSGANVLTF.

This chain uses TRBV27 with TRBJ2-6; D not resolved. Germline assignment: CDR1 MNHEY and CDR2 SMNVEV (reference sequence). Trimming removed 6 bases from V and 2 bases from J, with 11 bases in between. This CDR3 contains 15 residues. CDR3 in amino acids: CASRERATGANVLTF. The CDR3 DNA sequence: TGTGCCAGCAGGGAAAGGGCAACTGGGGCCAACGTCCTGACTTTC.

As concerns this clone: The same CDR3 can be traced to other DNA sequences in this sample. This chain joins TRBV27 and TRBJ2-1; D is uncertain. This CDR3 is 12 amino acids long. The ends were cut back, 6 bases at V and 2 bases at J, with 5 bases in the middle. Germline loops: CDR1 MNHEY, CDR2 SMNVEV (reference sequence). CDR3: CASSGAYNEQFF. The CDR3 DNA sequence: TGTGCCAGCAGCGGTGCCTACAATGAGCAGTTCTTC.

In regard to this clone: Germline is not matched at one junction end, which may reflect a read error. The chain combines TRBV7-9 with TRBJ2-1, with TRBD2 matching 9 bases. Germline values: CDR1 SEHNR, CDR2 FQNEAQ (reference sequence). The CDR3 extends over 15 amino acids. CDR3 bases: TGTGCCAGCAGCCTAGCCGCGGGAGGGCCGGTTGAGCAGTTCTTC. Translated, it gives CASSLAAGGPVEQFF.

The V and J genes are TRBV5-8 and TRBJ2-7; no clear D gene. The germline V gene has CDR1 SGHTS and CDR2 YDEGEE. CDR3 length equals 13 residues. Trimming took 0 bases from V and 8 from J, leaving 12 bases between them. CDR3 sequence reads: CASSLVDPSQQYF. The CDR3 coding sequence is TGTGCCAGCAGCTTGGTTGATCCCTCACAGCAGTACTTC. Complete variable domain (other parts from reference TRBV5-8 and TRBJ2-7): EAGVTQSPTHLIKTRGQQATLRCSPISGHTSVYWYQQALGLGLQFLLWYDEGEERNRGNFPPRFSGRQFPNYSSELNVNALELEDSALYLCASSLVDPSQQYFGPGTRLTVT.

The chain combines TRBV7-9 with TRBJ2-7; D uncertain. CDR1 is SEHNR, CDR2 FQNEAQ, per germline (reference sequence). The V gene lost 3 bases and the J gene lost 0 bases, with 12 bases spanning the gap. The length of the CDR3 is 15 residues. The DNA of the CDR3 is TGTGCCAGCAGCTTTACTCCGGACGGCTCCTACGAGCAGTACTTC. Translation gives CASSFTPDGSYEQYF.

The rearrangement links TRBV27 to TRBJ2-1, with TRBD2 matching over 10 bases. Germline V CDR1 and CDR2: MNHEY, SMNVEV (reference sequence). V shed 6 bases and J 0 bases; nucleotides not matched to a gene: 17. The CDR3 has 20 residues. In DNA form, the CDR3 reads TGTGCCAGCAGCCCTCGACGAGCTAGCGGGAGCAATAGCTCCTACAATGAGCAGTTCTTC. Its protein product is CASSPRRASGSNSSYNEQFF.

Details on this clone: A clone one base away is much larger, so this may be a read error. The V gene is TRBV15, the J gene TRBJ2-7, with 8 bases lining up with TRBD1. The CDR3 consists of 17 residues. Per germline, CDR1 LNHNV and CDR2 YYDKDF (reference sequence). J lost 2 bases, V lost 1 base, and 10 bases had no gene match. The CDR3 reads CATSRGGPEQGAYEQYF. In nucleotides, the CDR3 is TGTGCCACCAGCAGAGGAGGACCCGAACAGGGGGCCTACGAGCAGTACTTC.

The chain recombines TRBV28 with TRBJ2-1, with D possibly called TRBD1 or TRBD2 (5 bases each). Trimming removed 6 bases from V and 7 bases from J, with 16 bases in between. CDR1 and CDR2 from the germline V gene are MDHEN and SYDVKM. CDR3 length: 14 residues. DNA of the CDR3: TGTGCCAGCAGCTTACTCGGGACCGCGAATGAGCAGTTCTTC. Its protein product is CASSLLGTANEQFF.

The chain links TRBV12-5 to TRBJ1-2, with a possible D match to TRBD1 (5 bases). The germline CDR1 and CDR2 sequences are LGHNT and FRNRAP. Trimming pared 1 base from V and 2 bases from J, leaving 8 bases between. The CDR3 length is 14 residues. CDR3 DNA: TGTGCTAGTGGTTTGGGGGGACTAAACTATGGCTACACCTTC. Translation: CASGLGGLNYGYTF. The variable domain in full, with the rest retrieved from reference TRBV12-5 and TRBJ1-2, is DARVTQTPRHKVTEMGQEVTMRCQPILGHNTVFWYRQTMMQGLELLAYFRNRAPLDDSGMPKDRFSAEMPDATLATLKIQPSEPRDSAVYFCASGLGGLNYGYTFGSGTRLTVV.

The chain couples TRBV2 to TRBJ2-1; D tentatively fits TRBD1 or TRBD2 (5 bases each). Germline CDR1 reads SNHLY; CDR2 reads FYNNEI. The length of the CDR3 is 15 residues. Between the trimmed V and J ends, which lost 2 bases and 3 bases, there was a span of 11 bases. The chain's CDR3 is CASSEWGSDYNEQFF. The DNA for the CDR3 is TGTGCCAGCAGTGAATGGGGGTCGGACTACAATGAGCAGTTCTTC.

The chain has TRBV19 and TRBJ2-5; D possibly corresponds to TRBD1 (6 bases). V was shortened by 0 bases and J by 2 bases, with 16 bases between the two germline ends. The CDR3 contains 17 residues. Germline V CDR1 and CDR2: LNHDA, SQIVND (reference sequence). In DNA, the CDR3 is TGTGCCAGTAGTATAGAGGTGGGGGACAAAACTCAAGAGACCCAGTACTTC. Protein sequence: CASSIEVGDKTQETQYF.

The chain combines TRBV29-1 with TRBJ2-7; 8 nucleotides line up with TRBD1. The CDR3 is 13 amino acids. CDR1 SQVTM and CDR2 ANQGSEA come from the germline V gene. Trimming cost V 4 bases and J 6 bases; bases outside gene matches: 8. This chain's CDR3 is CSVAGQGALEQYF. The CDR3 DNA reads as TGCAGCGTTGCCGGACAGGGCGCACTCGAGCAGTACTTC.

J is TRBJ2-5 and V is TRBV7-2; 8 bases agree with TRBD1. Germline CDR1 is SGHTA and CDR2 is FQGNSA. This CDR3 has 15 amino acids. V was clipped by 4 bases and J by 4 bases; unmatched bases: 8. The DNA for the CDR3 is TGTGCCAGCAGCTCCCGACAGGGGAGGTCAGAGACCCAGTACTTC. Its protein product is CASSSRQGRSETQYF.

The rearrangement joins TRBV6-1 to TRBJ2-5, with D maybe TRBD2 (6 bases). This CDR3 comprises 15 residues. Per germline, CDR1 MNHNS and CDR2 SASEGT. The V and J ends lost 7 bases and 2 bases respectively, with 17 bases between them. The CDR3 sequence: CASTGRLAKQETQYF. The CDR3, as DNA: TGTGCCAGCACTGGAAGGCTAGCGAAACAAGAGACCCAGTACTTC.

This chain's CDR3 is CASLDGAYEQYF. The CDR3 DNA is TGTGCCTCGTTAGACGGAGCCTACGAGCAGTACTTC. J is TRBJ2-7 and V is TRBV30, with D hard to call. The CDR3 extends over 12 amino acids. The germline CDR1 and CDR2 sequences are GTSNPN and SVGIG (reference sequence). Trimming removed 7 bases from V and 2 bases from J, with 12 bases in between.

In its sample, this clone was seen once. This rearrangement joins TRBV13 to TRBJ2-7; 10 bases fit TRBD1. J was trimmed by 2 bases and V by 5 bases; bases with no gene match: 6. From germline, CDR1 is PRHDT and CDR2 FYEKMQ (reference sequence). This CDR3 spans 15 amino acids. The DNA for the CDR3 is TGTGCCAGCAGCGCTCCGGGACAGGGGACCTACGAGCAGTACTTC. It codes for CASSAPGQGTYEQYF.

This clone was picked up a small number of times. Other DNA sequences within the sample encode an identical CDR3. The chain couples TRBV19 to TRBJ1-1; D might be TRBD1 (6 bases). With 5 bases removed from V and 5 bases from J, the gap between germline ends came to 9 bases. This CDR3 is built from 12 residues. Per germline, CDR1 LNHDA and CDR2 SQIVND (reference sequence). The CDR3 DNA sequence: TGTGCCAGTAGTCCAGGGGCAACTGAAGCTTTCTTT. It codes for CASSPGATEAFF.

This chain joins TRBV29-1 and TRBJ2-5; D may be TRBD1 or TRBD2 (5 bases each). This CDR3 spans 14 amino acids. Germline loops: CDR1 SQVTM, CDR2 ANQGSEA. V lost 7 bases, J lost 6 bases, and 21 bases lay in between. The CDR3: CSAEPPGHGKTQYF. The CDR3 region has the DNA TGCAGCGCCGAACCTCCGGGGCATGGAAAGACCCAGTACTTC.